This T cell receptor beta chain was captured by sequencing in a study of T cell responses to AZD1222 COVID-19 vaccine (dated by TCRdb to about 2021). With regard to the full study: TCR sequencing was performed for about 250 trial participants, of whom about 200 were given two doses of AZD1222 and some 26 were given two doses of MenACWY control vaccine. Trial participants were enrolled by age into 18-55, 56-69 and 70-plus year subgroups, with about 150, 28 and 57 TCR-sequenced participants respectively. Broader findings and caveats from the paper: Vaccine-associated CD4 TCRs spanned the whole spike protein, with dominant responses in regions 160-218 and 743-854. In the small 56-69-year group, the increase in depth fell short of significance, most likely because of low power. After two AZD1222 doses, both the breadth and the depth of spike-specific TCRs were significantly higher than at day 0 and than in MenACWY recipients. Because no samples from the day 14 peak response were available, repertoires could be characterized only after the peak T cell response. Conclusions about previously exposed vaccinees were limited because only six AZD1222 recipients were SARS-CoV-2 seropositive at baseline. Epitopes outside the regions mutated in the B.1.351 and B.1.1.7 variants were reportedly recognized by nearly half of the unique spike-specific TCRs. Participants were mostly white British, with more females than males. The authors suggested clonal diversity may have been underestimated.

What this sample's time point label stands for: about 28 days (+/-7) after the second vaccine dose. Because spike-specific TCR depth and breadth did not differ between the two schedules, AZD1222 recipients who got a second dose at roughly 4 weeks were pooled with those who got a second dose at roughly 12 weeks. Vaccinee samples were obtained from the UK trials COV001 and COV002, which included a single-blind randomized controlled phase 2/3 trial of AZD1222 (ChAdOx1 nCoV-19) in healthy adults. Trial participant PBMC samples were collected at day 0 and day 28 after the second dose for TCRbeta chain sequencing. The CDR3 regions of human TCRbeta chains were analyzed by immunosequencing. Processing in the source paper ran as follows. TCRs in the repertoires were matched against a reference library of SARS-CoV-2-specific TCRs that had been generated with the MIRA antigen-specificity platform. Breadth was defined as the fraction of unique TCRs that were SARS-CoV-2-associated, and depth was defined as the fraction of total T cells that were SARS-CoV-2-associated. Using the MIRA data, every spike-specific TCR was mapped to the spike region that the TCR reacted to and assigned to either a CD4 or a CD8 class. Log10-transformed breadth and depth values were compared by one-way ANOVA with Sidak's multiple comparisons tests. The source is immuneACCESS, and TCRdb retained only in-frame sequences with V and J called. Part of the clones is not carried over; for the studies checked, unresolved V genes explain less than half of this, and the remainder is unexplained. D and trimming come from the DNA, and the V and J calls and clone size come from that table. The sample yields fewer than 120,000 clones; around 90% were counted once. The ten biggest clones cover over 12% of the sample.

This clone was recorded a few times. Its antigen specificity is not known. Base qualities are not provided; no much larger clone lies one nucleotide away. The V and J ends are trimmed by 5 bases and 1 base, leaving 14 bases between them. The germline V gene (reference sequence) yields SEHNR for CDR1 and FQNEAQ for CDR2. Reading from cysteine to phenylalanine, the CDR3 counts 15 amino acids. The CDR3 DNA has 45 bases and is translated from base 1. The starting material was peripheral blood, obtained 28 days after the second AZD1222 dose. The chain employs TRBV7-9 and TRBJ1-2; the D gene is perhaps TRBD1, on 5 matching bases. This clonotype originated in an adult who received the AZD1222 COVID-19 vaccine. The CDR3 corresponds to CASSPKGTVNYGYTF. The DNA is as follows: TGTGCCAGCAGCCCGAAGGGGACGGTTAACTATGGCTACACCTTC.